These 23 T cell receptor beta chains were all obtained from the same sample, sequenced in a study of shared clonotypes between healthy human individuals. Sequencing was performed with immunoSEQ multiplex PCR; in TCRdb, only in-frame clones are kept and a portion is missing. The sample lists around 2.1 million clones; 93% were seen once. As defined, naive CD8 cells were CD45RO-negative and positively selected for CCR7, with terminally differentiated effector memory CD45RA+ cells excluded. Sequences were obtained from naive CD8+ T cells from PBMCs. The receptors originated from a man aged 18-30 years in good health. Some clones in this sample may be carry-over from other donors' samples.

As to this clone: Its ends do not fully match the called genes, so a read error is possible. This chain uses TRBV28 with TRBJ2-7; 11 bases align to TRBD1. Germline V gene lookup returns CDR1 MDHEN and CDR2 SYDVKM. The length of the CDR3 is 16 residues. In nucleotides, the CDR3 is TGTGTCAGCAGTTCCTGGGGGACAGGGGGTTCCTACGAGCAGTACTTC. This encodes CVSSSWGTGGSYEQYF.

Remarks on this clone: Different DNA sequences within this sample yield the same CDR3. The CDR3 DNA reads as TGTGCCAGCAGTGAATATCGGGAGAACACTGAAGCTTTCTTT. Translated, it gives CASSEYRENTEAFF. The V and J genes are TRBV25-1 and TRBJ1-1; D remains unclear. The germline V and J ends were trimmed by 0 bases and 1 base, with 6 bases remaining between them. CDR3 size: 14 residues. Germline loops: CDR1 MGHDK, CDR2 SYGVNS.

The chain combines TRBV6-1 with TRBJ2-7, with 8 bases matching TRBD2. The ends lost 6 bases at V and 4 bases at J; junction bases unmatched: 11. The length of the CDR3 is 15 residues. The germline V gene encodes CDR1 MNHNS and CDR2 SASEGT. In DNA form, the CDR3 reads TGTGCCAGCAGCATTTCACTCGGGGGGGGATACGAGCAGTACTTC. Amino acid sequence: CASSISLGGGYEQYF.

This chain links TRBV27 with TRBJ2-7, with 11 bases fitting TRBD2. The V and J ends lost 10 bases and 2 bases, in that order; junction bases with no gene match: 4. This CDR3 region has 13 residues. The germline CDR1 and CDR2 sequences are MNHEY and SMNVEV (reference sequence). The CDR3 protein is CATTSGGTYEQYF. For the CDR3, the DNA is TGTGCCACCACTAGCGGGGGAACCTACGAGCAGTACTTC.

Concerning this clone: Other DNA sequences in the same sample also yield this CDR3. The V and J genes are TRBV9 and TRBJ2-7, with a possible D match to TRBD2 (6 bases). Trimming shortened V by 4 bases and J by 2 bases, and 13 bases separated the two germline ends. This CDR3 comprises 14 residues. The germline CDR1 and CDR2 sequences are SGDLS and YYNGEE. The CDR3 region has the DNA TGTGCCAGCAGCTTAGCAGGCGGGACCTACGAGCAGTACTTC. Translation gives CASSLAGGTYEQYF.

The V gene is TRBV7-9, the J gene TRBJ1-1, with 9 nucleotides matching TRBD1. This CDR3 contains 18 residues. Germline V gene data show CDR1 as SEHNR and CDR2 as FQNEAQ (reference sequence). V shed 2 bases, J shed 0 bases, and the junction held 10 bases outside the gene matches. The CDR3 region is CASSLSTGTGRMNTEAFF. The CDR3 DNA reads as TGTGCCAGCAGCTTAAGTACCGGGACAGGGCGAATGAACACTGAAGCTTTCTTT.

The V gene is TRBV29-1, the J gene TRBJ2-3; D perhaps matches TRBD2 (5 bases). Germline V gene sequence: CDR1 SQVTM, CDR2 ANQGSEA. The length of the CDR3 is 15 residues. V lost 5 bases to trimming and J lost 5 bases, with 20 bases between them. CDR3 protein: CSVQPGSIVIDTQYF. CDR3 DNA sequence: TGCAGCGTTCAACCGGGATCCATCGTTATAGATACGCAGTATTTT.

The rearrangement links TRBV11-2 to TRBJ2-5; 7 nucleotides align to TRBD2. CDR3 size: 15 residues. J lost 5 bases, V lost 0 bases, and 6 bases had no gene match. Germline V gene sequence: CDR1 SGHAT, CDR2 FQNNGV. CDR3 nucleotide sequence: TGTGCCAGCAGCTTAGATAGACTAGCTGGGGAGACCCAGTACTTC. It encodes CASSLDRLAGETQYF.

CDR3 nucleotides: TGTGCCAGCAGCTTAGAACTAGCGGGCTATGAGCAGTTCTTC. This encodes CASSLELAGYEQFF. J is TRBJ2-1 and V is TRBV11-2, with 9 bases identical to TRBD2. CDR3 length: 14 amino acids. Germline V gene lookup returns CDR1 SGHAT and CDR2 FQNNGV. With 0 bases clipped from V and 8 bases from J, the junction kept 2 bases outside the gene matches.

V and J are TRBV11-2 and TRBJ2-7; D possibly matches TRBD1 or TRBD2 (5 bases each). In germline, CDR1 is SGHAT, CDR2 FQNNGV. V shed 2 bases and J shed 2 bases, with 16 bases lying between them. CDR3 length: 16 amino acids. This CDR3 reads CASSLTGARPAYEQYF. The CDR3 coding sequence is TGTGCCAGCAGCTTAACCGGGGCGAGGCCCGCCTACGAGCAGTACTTC. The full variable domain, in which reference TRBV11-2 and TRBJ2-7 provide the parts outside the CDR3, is EAGVAQSPRYKIIEKRQSVAFWCNPISGHATLYWYQQILGQGPKLLIQFQNNGVVDDSQLPKDRFSAERLKGVDSTLKIQPAKLEDSAVYLCASSLTGARPAYEQYFGPGTRLTVT.

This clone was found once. DNA for the CDR3: TGTGCCAGCAACGGGAGGGTTACAGATACGCAGTATTTT. It codes for CASNGRVTDTQYF. The chain uses TRBV2 and TRBJ2-3, with 8 nucleotides matching TRBD2. The CDR3 spans 13 residues. The germline CDR1 and CDR2 sequences are SNHLY and FYNNEI. The V segment lost 7 bases and the J segment 3 bases; nucleotides outside the gene matches: 3. Drawing the rest from reference TRBV2 and TRBJ2-3, the complete variable domain is EPEVTQTPSHQVTQMGQEVILRCVPISNHLYFYWYRQILGQKVEFLVSFYNNEISEKSEIFDDQFSVERPDGSNFTLKIRSTKLEDSAMYFCASNGRVTDTQYFGPGTRLTVL.

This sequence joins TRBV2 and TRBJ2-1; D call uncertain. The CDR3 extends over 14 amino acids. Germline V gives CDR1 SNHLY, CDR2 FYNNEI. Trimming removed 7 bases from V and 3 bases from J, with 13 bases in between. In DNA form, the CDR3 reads TGTGCCAGCACCCGCTTGCAGGACTACAATGAGCAGTTCTTC. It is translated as CASTRLQDYNEQFF.

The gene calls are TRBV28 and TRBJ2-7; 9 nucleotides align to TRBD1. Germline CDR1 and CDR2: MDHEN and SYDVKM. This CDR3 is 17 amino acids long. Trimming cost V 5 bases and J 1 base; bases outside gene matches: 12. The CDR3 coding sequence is TGTGCCAGCAGTCCCCGACAGGGGGAAATAACGTCCTACGAGCAGTACTTC. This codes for CASSPRQGEITSYEQYF.

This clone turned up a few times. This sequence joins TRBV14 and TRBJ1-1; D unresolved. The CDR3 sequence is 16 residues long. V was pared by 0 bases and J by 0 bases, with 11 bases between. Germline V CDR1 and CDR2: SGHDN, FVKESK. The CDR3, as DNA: TGTGCCAGCAGCCAAGATTTGGGGTTGCTGAACACTGAAGCTTTCTTT. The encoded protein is CASSQDLGLLNTEAFF.

Written as DNA, the CDR3 is TGTGCCAGCAGCCAGGGTCCTGGACTCCCTTCCTACGAGCAGTACTTC. Protein: CASSQGPGLPSYEQYF. The chain recombines TRBV14 with TRBJ2-7; D is possibly TRBD2 (5 bases). V shed 3 bases and J shed 1 base, with 16 bases lying between them. CDR1 and CDR2 (germline): SGHDN, FVKESK. The CDR3 is made up of 16 amino acids.

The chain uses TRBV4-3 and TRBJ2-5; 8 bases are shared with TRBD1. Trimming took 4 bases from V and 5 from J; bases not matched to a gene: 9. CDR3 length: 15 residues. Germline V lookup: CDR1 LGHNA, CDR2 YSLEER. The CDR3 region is CASSPSTGGRETQYF. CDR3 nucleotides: TGCGCCAGCAGCCCTTCTACAGGGGGACGGGAGACCCAGTACTTC.

CDR3 in DNA: TGTGCCATCAGTGAGTCGAAGGCTTTGAGCTCTGGGGCCAACGTCCTGACTTTC. Amino acid sequence: CAISESKALSSGANVLTF. The chain uses TRBV10-3 and TRBJ2-6; D ambiguous. The germline V gene has CDR1 ENHRY and CDR2 SYGVKD. V lost 0 bases, J lost 0 bases, and 12 bases lay in between. The CDR3 sequence is 18 residues long.

CDR3 in DNA: TGTGCCAGCAGCCCCCCAGAGGGTCACTATGGCTACACCTTC. Encoded protein: CASSPPEGHYGYTF. The chain links TRBV13 to TRBJ1-2, with D unclear. Trimming shortened V by 5 bases and J by 3 bases, and 13 bases separated the two germline ends. Germline-derived CDR1 and CDR2 are PRHDT and FYEKMQ (reference sequence). This CDR3 contains 14 residues.

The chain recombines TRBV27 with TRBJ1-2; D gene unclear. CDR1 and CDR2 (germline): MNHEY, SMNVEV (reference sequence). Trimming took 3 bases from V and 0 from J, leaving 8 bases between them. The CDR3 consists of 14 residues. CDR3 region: CASSFDGANYGYTF. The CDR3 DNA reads TGTGCCAGCAGTTTCGACGGAGCTAACTATGGCTACACCTTC.

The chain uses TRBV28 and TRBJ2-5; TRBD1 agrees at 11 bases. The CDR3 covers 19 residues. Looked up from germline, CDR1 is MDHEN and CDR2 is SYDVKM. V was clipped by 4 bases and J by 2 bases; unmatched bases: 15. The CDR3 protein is CASSSAGQGGSVPQETQYF. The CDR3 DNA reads TGTGCCAGCAGTTCAGCGGGACAGGGGGGTAGCGTACCTCAAGAGACCCAGTACTTC.

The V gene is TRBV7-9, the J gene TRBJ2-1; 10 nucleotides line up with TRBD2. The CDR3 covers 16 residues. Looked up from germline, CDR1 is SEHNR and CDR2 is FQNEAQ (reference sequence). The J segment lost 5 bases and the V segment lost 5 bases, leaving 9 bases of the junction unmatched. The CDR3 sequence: CASSARGLAANNEQFF. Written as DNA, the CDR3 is TGTGCCAGCAGCGCGCGAGGACTAGCGGCTAACAATGAGCAGTTCTTC. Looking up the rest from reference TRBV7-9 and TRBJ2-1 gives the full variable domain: DTGVSQNPRHKITKRGQNVTFRCDPISEHNRLYWYRQTLGQGPEFLTYFQNEAQLEKSRLLSDRFSAERPKGSFSTLEIQRTEQGDSAMYLCASSARGLAANNEQFFGPGTRLTVL.

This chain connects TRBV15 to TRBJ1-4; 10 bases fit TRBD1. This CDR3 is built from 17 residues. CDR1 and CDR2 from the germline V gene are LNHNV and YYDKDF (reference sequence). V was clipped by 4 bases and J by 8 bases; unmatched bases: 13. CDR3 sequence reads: CATSKSPRDRGEEKLFF. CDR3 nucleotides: TGTGCCACCAGCAAAAGTCCCCGGGACAGGGGAGAAGAAAAACTGTTTTTT. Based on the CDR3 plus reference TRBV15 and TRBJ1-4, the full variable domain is DAMVIQNPRYQVTQFGKPVTLSCSQTLNHNVMYWYQQKSSQAPKLLFHYYDKDFNNEADTPDNFQSRRPNTSFCFLDIRSPGLGDTAMYLCATSKSPRDRGEEKLFFGSGTQLSVL.

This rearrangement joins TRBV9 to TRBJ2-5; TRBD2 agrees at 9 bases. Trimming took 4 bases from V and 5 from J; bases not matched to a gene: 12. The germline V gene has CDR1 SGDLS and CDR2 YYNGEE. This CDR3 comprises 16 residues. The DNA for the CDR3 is TGTGCCAGCAGCCCACAAAGGCGGGCGGGAGGGGAGACCCAGTACTTC. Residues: CASSPQRRAGGETQYF.